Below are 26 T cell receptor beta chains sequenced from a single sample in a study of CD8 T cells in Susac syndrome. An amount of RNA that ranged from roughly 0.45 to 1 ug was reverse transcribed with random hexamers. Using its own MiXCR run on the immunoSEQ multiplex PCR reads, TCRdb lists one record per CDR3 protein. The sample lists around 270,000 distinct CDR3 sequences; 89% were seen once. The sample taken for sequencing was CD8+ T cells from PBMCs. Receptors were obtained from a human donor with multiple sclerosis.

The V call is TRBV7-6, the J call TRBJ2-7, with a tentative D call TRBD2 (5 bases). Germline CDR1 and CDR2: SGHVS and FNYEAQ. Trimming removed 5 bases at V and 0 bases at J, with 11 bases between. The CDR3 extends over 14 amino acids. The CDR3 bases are TGTGCCAGCAGCCCTCGGGGAAACTCCTACGAGCAGTACTTC. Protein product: CASSPRGNSYEQYF.

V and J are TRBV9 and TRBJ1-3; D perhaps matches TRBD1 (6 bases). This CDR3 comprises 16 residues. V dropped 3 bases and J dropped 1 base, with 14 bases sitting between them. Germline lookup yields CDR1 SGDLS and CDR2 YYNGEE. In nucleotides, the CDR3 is TGTGCCAGCAGCGAGGGGGTTGGGGTATCTGGAAACACCATATATTTT. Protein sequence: CASSEGVGVSGNTIYF.

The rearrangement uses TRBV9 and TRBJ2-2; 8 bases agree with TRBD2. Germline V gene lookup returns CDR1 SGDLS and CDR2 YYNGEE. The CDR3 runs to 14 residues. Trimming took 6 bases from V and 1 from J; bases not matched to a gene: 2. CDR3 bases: TGTGCCAGCACCAGCGGGGGGAACACCGGGGAGCTGTTTTTT. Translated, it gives CASTSGGNTGELFF.

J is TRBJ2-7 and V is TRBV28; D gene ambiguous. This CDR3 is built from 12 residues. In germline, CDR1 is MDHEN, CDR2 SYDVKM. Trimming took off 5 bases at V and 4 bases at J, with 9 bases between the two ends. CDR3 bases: TGTGCCAGCAGTACCCGGCCGTACGAGCAGTACTTC. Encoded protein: CASSTRPYEQYF.

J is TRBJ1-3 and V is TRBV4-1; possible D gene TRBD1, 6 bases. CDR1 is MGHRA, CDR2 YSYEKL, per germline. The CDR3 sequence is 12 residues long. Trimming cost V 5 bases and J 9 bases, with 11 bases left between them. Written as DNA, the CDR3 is TGCGCCAGCAGCTCAGGAGGGGGCACCATATATTTT. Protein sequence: CASSSGGGTIYF.

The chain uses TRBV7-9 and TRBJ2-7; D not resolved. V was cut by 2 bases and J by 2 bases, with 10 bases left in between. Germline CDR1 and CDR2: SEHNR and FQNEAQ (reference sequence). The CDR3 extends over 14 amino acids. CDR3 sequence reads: CASSLSSGPYEQYF. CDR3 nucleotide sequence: TGTGCCAGCAGCTTATCCTCAGGTCCCTACGAGCAGTACTTC.

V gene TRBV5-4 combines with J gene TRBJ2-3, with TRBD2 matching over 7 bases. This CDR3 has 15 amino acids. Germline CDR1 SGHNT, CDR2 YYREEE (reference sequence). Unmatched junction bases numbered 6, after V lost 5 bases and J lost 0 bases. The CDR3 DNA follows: TGTGCCAGCAGTTATGCCGGGGGGAGCACAGATACGCAGTATTTT. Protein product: CASSYAGGSTDTQYF.

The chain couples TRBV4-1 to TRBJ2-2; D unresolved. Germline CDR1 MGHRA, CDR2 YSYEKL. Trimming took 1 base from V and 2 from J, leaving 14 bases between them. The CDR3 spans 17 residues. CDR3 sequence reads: CASSQVLGQVNTGELFF. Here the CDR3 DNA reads TGCGCCAGCAGCCAAGTCCTCGGGCAGGTCAACACCGGGGAGCTGTTTTTT.

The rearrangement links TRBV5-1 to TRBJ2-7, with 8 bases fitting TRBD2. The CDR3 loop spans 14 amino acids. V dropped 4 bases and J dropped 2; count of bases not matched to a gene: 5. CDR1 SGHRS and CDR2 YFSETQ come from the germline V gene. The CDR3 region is CASSKQRGTYEQYF. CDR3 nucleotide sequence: TGCGCCAGCAGCAAGCAGCGGGGGACCTACGAGCAGTACTTC.

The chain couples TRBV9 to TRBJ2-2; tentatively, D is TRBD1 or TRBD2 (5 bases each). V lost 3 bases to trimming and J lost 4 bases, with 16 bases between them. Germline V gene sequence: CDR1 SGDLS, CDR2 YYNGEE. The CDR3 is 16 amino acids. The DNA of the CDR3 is TGTGCCAGCAGCGCCCCGGGACGGACACCCACCGGGGAGCTGTTTTTT. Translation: CASSAPGRTPTGELFF.

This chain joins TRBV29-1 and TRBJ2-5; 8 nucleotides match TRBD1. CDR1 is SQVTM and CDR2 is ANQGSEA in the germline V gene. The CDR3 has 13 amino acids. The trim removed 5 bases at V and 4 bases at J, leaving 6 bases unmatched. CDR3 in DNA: TGCAGCGTTACAGGGGGTTCGACAGAGACCCAGTACTTC. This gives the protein CSVTGGSTETQYF.

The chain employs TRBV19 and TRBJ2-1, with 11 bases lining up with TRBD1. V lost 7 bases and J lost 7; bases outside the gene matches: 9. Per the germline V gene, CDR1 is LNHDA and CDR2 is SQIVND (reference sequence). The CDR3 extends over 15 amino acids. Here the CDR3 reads CASTPDRGLLNEQFF. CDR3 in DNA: TGTGCCAGTACCCCGGACAGGGGGCTACTAAATGAGCAGTTCTTC.

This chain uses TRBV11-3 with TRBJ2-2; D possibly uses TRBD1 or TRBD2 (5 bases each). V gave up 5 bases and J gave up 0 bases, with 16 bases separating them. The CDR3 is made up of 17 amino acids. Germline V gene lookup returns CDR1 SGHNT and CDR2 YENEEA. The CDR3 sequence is CASSLGWGNANTGELFF. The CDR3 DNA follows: TGTGCCAGCAGCCTGGGGTGGGGGAACGCGAACACCGGGGAGCTGTTTTTT.

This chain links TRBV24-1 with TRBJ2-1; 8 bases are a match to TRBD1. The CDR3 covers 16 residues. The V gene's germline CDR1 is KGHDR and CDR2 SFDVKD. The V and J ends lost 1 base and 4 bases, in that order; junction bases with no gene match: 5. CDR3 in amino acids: CATSDFRTGTYNEQFF. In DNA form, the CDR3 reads TGTGCCACCAGTGATTTTAGGACAGGGACGTACAATGAGCAGTTCTTC.

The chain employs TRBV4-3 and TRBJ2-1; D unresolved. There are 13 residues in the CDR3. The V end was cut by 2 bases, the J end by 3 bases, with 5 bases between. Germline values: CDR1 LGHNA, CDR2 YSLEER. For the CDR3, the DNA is TGCGCCAGCAGCCAATTCGTCTACAATGAGCAGTTCTTC. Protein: CASSQFVYNEQFF.

CDR3: CASSLGINYGYTF. The CDR3, as DNA: TGTGCCAGCAGCTTGGGGATAAACTATGGCTACACCTTC. The chain has TRBV7-8 and TRBJ1-2; D gene ambiguous. Per germline, CDR1 SGHVS and CDR2 FQNEAQ. Trimming took off 3 bases at V and 2 bases at J, with 7 bases between the two ends. CDR3 length equals 13 residues.

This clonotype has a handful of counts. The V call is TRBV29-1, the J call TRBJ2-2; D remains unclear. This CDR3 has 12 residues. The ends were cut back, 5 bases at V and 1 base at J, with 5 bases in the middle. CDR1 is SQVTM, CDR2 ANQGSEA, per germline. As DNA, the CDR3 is TGCAGCGTTTCGTTGAACACCGGGGAGCTGTTTTTT. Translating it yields CSVSLNTGELFF.

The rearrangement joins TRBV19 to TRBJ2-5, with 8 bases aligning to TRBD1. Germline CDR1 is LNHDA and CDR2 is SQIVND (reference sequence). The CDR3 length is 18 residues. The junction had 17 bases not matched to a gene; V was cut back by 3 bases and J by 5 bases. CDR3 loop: CASSMPQPVRTGRETQYF. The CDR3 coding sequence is TGTGCCAGTAGTATGCCGCAACCTGTCCGGACAGGGAGGGAGACCCAGTACTTC.

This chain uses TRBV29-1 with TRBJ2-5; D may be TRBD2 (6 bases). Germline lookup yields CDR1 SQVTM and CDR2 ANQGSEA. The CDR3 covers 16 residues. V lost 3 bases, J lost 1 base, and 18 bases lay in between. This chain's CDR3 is CSVELTTGDPQETQYF. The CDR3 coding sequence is TGCAGCGTTGAGCTGACGACGGGGGACCCCCAAGAGACCCAGTACTTC.

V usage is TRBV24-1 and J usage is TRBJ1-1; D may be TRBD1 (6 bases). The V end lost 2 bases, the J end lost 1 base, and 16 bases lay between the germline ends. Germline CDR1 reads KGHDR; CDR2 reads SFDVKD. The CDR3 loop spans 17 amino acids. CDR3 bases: TGTGCCACCAGTGATTCAAAACAGGGCTTTGGGAACACTGAAGCTTTCTTT. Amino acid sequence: CATSDSKQGFGNTEAFF.

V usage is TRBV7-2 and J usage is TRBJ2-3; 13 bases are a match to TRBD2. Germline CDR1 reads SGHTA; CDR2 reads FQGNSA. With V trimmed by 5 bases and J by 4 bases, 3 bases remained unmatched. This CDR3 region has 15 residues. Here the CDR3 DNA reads TGTGCCAGCAGCCAACTAGCGGGAGGGCCAGATACGCAGTATTTT. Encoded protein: CASSQLAGGPDTQYF.

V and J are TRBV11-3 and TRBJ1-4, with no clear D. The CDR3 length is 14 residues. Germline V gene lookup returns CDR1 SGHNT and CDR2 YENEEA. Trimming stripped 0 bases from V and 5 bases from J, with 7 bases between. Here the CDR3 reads CASSLDGTNEKLFF. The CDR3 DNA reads TGTGCCAGCAGCTTAGACGGTACGAATGAAAAACTGTTTTTT.

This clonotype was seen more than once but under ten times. CDR3 DNA sequence: TGTGCCAGCAGCTTAGGGGTAGCGGGGGTGGCAGATACGCAGTATTTT. This gives the protein CASSLGVAGVADTQYF. The chain employs TRBV11-2 and TRBJ2-3; 9 nucleotides agree with TRBD2. This CDR3 is built from 16 residues. CDR1 is SGHAT and CDR2 is FQNNGV in the germline V gene. V shed 1 base, J shed 4 bases, and the junction held 6 bases outside the gene matches.

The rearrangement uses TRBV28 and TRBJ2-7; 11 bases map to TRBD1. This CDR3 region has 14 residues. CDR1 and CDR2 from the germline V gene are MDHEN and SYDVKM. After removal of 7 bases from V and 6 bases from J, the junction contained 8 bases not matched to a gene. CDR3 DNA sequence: TGTGCCAGCAACCTATGGGGGACAGGGGGCGAGCAGTACTTC. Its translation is CASNLWGTGGEQYF.

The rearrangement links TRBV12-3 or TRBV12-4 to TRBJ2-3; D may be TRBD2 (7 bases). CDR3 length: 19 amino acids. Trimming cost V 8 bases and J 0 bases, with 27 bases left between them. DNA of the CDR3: TGTGCCAGCGGTCATCGGGTCGGGGGGCCCGCCTATAGCACAGATACGCAGTATTTT. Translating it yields CASGHRVGGPAYSTDTQYF.

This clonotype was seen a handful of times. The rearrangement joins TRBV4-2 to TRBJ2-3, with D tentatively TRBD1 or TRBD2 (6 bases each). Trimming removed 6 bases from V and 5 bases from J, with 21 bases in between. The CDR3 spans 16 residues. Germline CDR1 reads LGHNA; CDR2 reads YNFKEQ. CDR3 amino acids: CASSRNPRGDGDTQYF. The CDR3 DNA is TGTGCCAGCAGTCGAAATCCTAGGGGGGACGGAGATACGCAGTATTTT.